Given below is one T cell receptor (beta chain) in context. Libraries were prepared by immunoSEQ multiplex PCR; TCRdb keeps only in-frame clonotypes and omits some of them. In the table there are about 36,000 clones, around nine tenths of which are singletons. This sample is part of a study of T cell changes during pregnancy in multiple sclerosis. This CDR3 is 13 amino acids long. J lost 8 bases, V lost 5 bases, and 8 bases had no gene match. The V gene's germline CDR1 is SGHDT and CDR2 YYEEEE. The V gene is TRBV5-6, the J gene TRBJ1-2; TRBD1 agrees at 8 bases. The sample consisted of CD4+ T cells from peripheral blood mononuclear cells, taken in the first trimester of pregnancy. The receptor's source is a female donor with multiple sclerosis, enrolled in a pregnancy study. In DNA, the CDR3 is TGTGCCAGCAGTTCACCGGACAGGGAAGGCTACACCTTC. It encodes CASSSPDREGYTF.